This note documents a single T cell receptor beta chain sequence. What it recognizes is unknown. This specimen comes from a study of T cell responses to AZD1222 COVID-19 vaccine. Study-level results: Sampling captured repertoires only after the peak T cell response. CD4 TCRs linked to vaccination spanned spike, dominating at 160-218 and 743-854. Donor demographics were predominantly white British with a female majority; clonal diversity may be underestimated. Baseline seropositives among AZD1222 recipients totaled only 5 to 7.

This CDR3 has 13 amino acids. The germline gives CDR1 SGHTA, CDR2 FQGNSA. Trimming removed 1 base from V and 5 bases from J, with 8 bases in between. Sequencing used immunoSEQ multiplex PCR; TCRdb keeps in-frame clones, though not all of them. The table shows about 130,000 clones, with around 90% occurring only once. V and J are TRBV7-2 and TRBJ2-5, with a tentative D call TRBD2 (5 bases). The sequence derives from an adult who received the AZD1222 COVID-19 vaccine. The material was peripheral blood, obtained 28 days after the second AZD1222 dose. The CDR3 DNA follows: TGTGCCAGCAGCTTAGGAGGGAAGGAGACCCAGTACTTC. Its translation is CASSLGGKETQYF.